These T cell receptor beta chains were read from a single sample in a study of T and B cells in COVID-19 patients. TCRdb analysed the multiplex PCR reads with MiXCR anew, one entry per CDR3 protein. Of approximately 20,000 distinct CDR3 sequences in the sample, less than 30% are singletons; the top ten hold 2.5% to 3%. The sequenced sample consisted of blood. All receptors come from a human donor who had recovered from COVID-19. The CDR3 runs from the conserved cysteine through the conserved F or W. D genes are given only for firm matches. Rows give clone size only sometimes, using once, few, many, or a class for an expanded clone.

CDR3: CSGVGTNAYEQYF
DNA: TGCAGCGGAGTCGGGACAAACGCCTACGAGCAGTACTTC
V: TRBV29-1
J: TRBJ2-7
size: medium-sized
D: .

CDR3: CASSPQLGETDTQYF
DNA: TGTGCCAGCTCACCCCAGTTGGGGGAGACAGATACGCAGTATTTT
V: TRBV18
J: TRBJ2-3
size: medium-sized
D: .

CDR3: CASSLGIAVDTQYF
DNA: TGTGCCAGCAGCTTAGGAATAGCGGTGGATACGCAGTATTTT
V: TRBV5-6
J: TRBJ2-3
size: few
D: .

CDR3: CASSSKVVYTF
DNA: TGTGCCAGCAGTTCCAAGGTTGTCTACACCTTC
V: TRBV12-3/TRBV12-4
J: TRBJ1-2
size: .
D: .

CDR3: CASSPPIKLAKGADTQYF
DNA: TGTGCCAGCAGTCCCCCCATCAAATTAGCGAAGGGCGCAGATACGCAGTATTTT
V: TRBV12-3/TRBV12-4
J: TRBJ2-3
size: .
D: .

CDR3: CASSTRQGGETQYF
DNA: TGTGCCAGTAGTACCAGACAGGGAGGGGAGACCCAGTACTTC
V: TRBV19
J: TRBJ2-5
size: medium-sized
D: .

CDR3: CASSLGLAGYNTGELFF
DNA: TGTGCCAGCAGCTTGGGACTAGCGGGATACAACACCGGGGAGCTGTTTTTT
V: TRBV11-1
J: TRBJ2-2
size: medium-sized
D: TRBD2

CDR3: CASSQDIGGRGTDTQYF
DNA: TGTGCCAGCAGCCAAGATATTGGGGGGCGCGGGACAGATACGCAGTATTTT
V: TRBV5-4
J: TRBJ2-3
size: .
D: .

CDR3: CASSILLGQGLGELFF
DNA: TGTGCCAGTAGTATCCTGCTGGGACAGGGGTTAGGGGAGCTGTTTTTT
V: TRBV19
J: TRBJ2-2
size: medium-sized
D: TRBD1

CDR3: CASSPLQGGNTEAFF
DNA: TGTGCCAGCTCACCACTACAGGGTGGGAACACTGAAGCTTTCTTT
V: TRBV18
J: TRBJ1-1
size: .
D: .

CDR3: CASNQGLRYNSPLHF
DNA: TGTGCCAGCAACCAGGGACTTAGATATAATTCACCCCTCCACTTT
V: TRBV6-5
J: TRBJ1-6
size: once
D: .

CDR3: CASTSPTRTGGADTQYF
DNA: TGTGCCAGCACCTCACCTACCAGGACAGGGGGCGCAGATACGCAGTATTTT
V: TRBV6-5
J: TRBJ2-3
size: .
D: TRBD1

CDR3: CASSFRGIYEQYF
DNA: TGTGCCAGCAGTTTTCGGGGAATCTACGAGCAGTACTTC
V: TRBV12-3/TRBV12-4
J: TRBJ2-7
size: few
D: .

CDR3: CASSLEWSGVLGDTQYF
DNA: TGTGCCAGCAGCTTAGAGTGGTCGGGAGTGTTGGGAGATACGCAGTATTTT
V: TRBV7-2
J: TRBJ2-3
size: .
D: .

CDR3: CASSDSSKGPAINTQYF
DNA: TGTGCCAGCAGTGACTCGTCCAAGGGTCCCGCCATTAATACGCAGTATTTT
V: TRBV6-4
J: TRBJ2-3
size: .
D: .

CDR3: CASKAELGNTIYF
DNA: TGTGCCAGCAAGGCAGAGTTAGGAAACACCATATATTTT
V: TRBV6-6
J: TRBJ1-3
size: .
D: .

CDR3: CASSPYRDRDNSPLHF
DNA: TGTGCCAGCTCACCGTACCGGGACAGAGATAATTCACCCCTCCACTTT
V: TRBV18
J: TRBJ1-6
size: .
D: TRBD1

CDR3: CASSFSGYNSPLHF
DNA: TGTGCCAGCAGCTTTTCAGGTTACAATTCACCCCTCCACTTT
V: TRBV5-4
J: TRBJ1-6
size: .
D: .

CDR3: CASRGGNTEAFF
DNA: TGTGCCAGCAGGGGGGGGAACACTGAAGCTTTCTTT
V: TRBV6-5
J: TRBJ1-1
size: few
D: .

CDR3: CVTGANYGYTF
DNA: TGTGTCACAGGCGCTAACTATGGCTACACCTTC
V: TRBV19
J: TRBJ1-2
size: many
D: .

CDR3: CASSYSSATGGDGYTF
DNA: TGTGCCAGCAGTTACTCGAGTGCGACAGGGGGCGATGGCTACACCTTC
V: TRBV6-5
J: TRBJ1-2
size: .
D: TRBD1

CDR3: CASSEAAGDRTQYF
DNA: TGTGCCAGCAGTGAAGCCGCAGGGGACAGGACGCAGTATTTT
V: TRBV6-1
J: TRBJ2-3
size: many
D: TRBD1

CDR3: CASSRLSGGYEQYF
DNA: TGTGCCAGCAGCCGGCTTAGCGGGGGGTACGAGCAGTACTTC
V: TRBV27
J: TRBJ2-7
size: many
D: TRBD2

CDR3: CASSLAGAGGMYEQYF
DNA: TGTGCCAGCAGCTTGGCCGGAGCGGGAGGAATGTACGAGCAGTACTTC
V: TRBV5-4
J: TRBJ2-7
size: .
D: TRBD2